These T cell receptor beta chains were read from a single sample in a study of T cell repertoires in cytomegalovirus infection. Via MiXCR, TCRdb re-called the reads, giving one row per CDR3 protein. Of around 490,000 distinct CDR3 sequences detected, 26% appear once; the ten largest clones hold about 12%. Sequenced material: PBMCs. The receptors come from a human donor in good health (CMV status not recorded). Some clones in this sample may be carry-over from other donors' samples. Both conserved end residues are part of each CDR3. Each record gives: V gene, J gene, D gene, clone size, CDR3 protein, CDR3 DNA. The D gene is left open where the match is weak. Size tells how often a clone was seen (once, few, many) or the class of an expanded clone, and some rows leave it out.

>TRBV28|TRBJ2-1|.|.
CASSTRQAWQFF
TGTGCCAGCAGCACCCGACAAGCCTGGCAGTTCTTC
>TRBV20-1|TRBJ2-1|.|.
CSLRGGTDSYNEQFF
TGCAGCCTTCGTGGCGGGACGGACTCCTACAATGAGCAGTTCTTC
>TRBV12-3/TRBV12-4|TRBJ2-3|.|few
CASGRTPRDTQYF
TGTGCCAGCGGCCGAACCCCTAGAGATACGCAGTATTTT
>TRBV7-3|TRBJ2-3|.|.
CASSLTAPDTQYF
TGTGCCAGCAGCTTAACAGCGCCAGATACGCAGTATTTT
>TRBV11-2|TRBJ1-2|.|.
CASRTEHDYGYTF
TGTGCCAGCAGGACAGAACACGACTATGGCTACACCTTC
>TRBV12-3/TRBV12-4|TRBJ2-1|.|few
CASSLATTGISYNEQFF
TGTGCCAGCAGTTTAGCGACCACAGGCATCTCCTACAATGAGCAGTTCTTC
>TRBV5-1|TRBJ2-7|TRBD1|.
CASSLTFDRGIYEQYF
TGCGCCAGCAGCTTGACCTTTGACAGGGGGATCTACGAGCAGTACTTC
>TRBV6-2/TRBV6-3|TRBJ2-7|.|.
CASSKRGYEQYF
TGTGCCAGCAGTAAGAGGGGTTACGAGCAGTACTTC
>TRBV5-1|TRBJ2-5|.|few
CASSPRLEGQGETQYF
TGCGCCAGCAGCCCCCGTTTGGAGGGGCAGGGAGAGACCCAGTACTTC
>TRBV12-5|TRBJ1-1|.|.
CASGLVPGDAEAFF
TGTGCTAGTGGTTTGGTACCAGGGGATGCTGAAGCTTTCTTT
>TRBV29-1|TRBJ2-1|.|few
CSVGQAIAYNEQFF
TGCAGCGTTGGACAGGCAATTGCCTACAATGAGCAGTTCTTC
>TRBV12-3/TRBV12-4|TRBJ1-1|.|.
CASTIQGSEAFF
TGTGCCAGCACCATACAGGGCTCTGAAGCTTTCTTT
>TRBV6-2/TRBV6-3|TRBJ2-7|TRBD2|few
CASSPREAGGPYEQYF
TGTGCCAGCAGTCCCCGAGAAGCGGGAGGGCCCTACGAGCAGTACTTC
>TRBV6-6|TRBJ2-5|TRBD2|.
CASQRGLQETQYF
TGTGCCAGCCAGCGGGGACTCCAAGAGACCCAGTACTTC
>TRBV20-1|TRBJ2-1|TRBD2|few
CSAISGTSGSWSEQFF
TGCAGTGCAATATCCGGGACTAGCGGGAGCTGGAGTGAGCAGTTCTTC
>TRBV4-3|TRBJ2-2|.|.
CASSQESRGTGELFF
TGCGCCAGCAGCCAAGAAAGCAGGGGCACCGGGGAGCTGTTTTTT
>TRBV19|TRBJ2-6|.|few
CATAFRGFGANVLTF
TGTGCCACCGCTTTCAGGGGTTTCGGGGCCAACGTCCTGACTTTC
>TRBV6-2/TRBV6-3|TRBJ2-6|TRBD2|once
CASSYAGVPSGANVLTF
TGTGCCAGCAGTTACGCGGGGGTCCCTTCTGGGGCCAACGTCCTGACTTTC